This record concerns one T cell receptor beta chain sequence. Its antigen target is currently unknown. No qualities accompany the bases; no much larger clone lies one base away. The meaning of the sample's time point label: baseline before first vaccination. Samples from vaccinated people were obtained from the UK trials COV001 and COV002, which included a single-blind randomized controlled phase 2/3 trial of AZD1222 (ChAdOx1 nCoV-19) in healthy adults. Trial participant PBMC samples were collected at day 0 and day 28 after the second dose for TCRbeta chain sequencing. Spanning cysteine to phenylalanine, the CDR3 consists of 15 amino acids. CDR3 DNA is the only sequence kept; it has 45 bases, read in frame from the first base. At the junction V is shortened by 4 bases and J by 6 bases, with 17 bases in between. The germline V gene yields SGHRS for CDR1 and YFSETQ for CDR2. The CDR3 regions of human TCRbeta chains were analyzed by immunosequencing. On the study's bioinformatics: TCRs in the repertoires were compared against a reference library of SARS-CoV-2-specific TCRs that had been generated with the MIRA antigen-specificity platform. Breadth was defined as the fraction of unique TCRs that were SARS-CoV-2-associated, and depth was defined as the fraction of total T cells that were SARS-CoV-2-associated. Using the MIRA data, each spike-specific TCR was assigned both to the spike region to which the TCR was reactive and to a CD4 or CD8 class. Log10-transformed breadth and depth values were compared by one-way ANOVA with Sidak's multiple comparisons tests. Imported from immuneACCESS, the table was reduced by TCRdb to in-frame sequences with V and J called. These copies leave out some clones; in studies compared against another copy, an unresolved V gene accounts for under half, and the cause of the remainder is not known. That table supplies the V and J calls and clone size; D and trimming were determined from the DNA. In this sample the table shows 150,000 to 200,000 clones, around 90% of which occur a single time. Together, the top ten hold 2.6% of the sample.

The data stem from a study of T cell responses to AZD1222 COVID-19 vaccine (dated by TCRdb to the early 2020s). Background on the whole study: AZD1222 recipients whose second dose came at about 4 weeks and those whose second dose came at about 12 weeks were combined into one group, since spike-specific TCR depth and breadth did not differ between the two schedules. Trial participants were enrolled into age subgroups of 18-55, 56-69 and 70-plus years, which contained 148, 28 and 57 TCR-sequenced participants, respectively. TCR sequencing covered fewer than 250 trial participants: 200 to 220 given two doses of AZD1222 and around 26 given two doses of MenACWY control vaccine. Broad study findings and their caveats: Participants were mostly white British, with more females than males. The authors suggested clonal diversity may have been underestimated. Only 5 to 7 AZD1222 recipients were SARS-CoV-2 seropositive at baseline, limiting conclusions about previously exposed vaccinees. A significant rise in spike-specific TCR breadth and depth was observed after two AZD1222 doses relative to day 0 and relative to MenACWY recipients. Reportedly, almost half of the unique spike-specific TCRs recognized epitopes lying outside the regions that are mutated in the B.1.351 and B.1.1.7 variants. Vaccine-associated CD4 TCRs spanned the whole spike protein, with dominant responses in regions 160-218 and 743-854. Because no day 14 peak-response samples were available, the repertoires could be characterized only after the peak T cell response. In the small 56-69-year group, the increase in depth fell short of significance, most likely because of low power.

This receptor was obtained from an adult in good health. The receptor chain draws on TRBV5-1 and TRBJ2-1, with TRBD2 perhaps the D gene, on 5 matching bases. The sample consisted of peripheral blood, taken on day 0 of AZD1222 vaccination. CDR3 protein: CASSPRGQAGNEQFF. At the DNA level, the sequence is TGCGCCAGCAGCCCCCGAGGCCAGGCGGGCAATGAGCAGTTCTTC.